This is a list of T cell receptor beta chains from one sample in a study of identical twins. TCRdb independently ran MiXCR on the 5' RACE reads; one entry per CDR3 protein. Here the sample spans about 250,000 distinct CDR3 sequences, about 14% being singletons. The sequenced sample consisted of memory (CD45RO+) T cells sorted from blood. Every receptor here comes from a woman younger than 30 in good health. The CDR3 runs from the conserved cysteine through the conserved F or W. D genes are given only for firm matches. Only some rows state a clone size, as once, few, many or a class for expanded clones.

- | TRBJ2-3 | TRBV7-9 | many | CASGPRSNTDTQYF | TGTGCCAGCGGCCCTCGGTCCAACACAGATACGCAGTATTTT
- | TRBJ2-1 | TRBV5-5 | many | CASSLVSQTSLQFF | TGTGCCAGCAGCTTGGTGTCCCAAACTAGTTTGCAGTTCTTC
TRBD2 | TRBJ2-7 | TRBV29-1 | few | CSASGRGEQYF | TGCAGCGCCAGCGGGAGAGGCGAGCAGTACTTC
TRBD2 | TRBJ2-3 | TRBV7-2 | - | CASSLLAGGGADTQYF | TGTGCCAGCAGCTTGCTAGCGGGAGGGGGGGCAGATACGCAGTATTTT
TRBD2 | TRBJ2-3 | TRBV9 | few | CASSRGTMRTDTQYF | TGTGCCAGCTCGCGGGGGACTATGCGCACAGATACGCAGTATTTT
- | TRBJ2-2 | TRBV29-1 | few | CSVGAALGTGELFF | TGCAGCGTCGGGGCAGCCTTGGGCACCGGGGAGCTGTTTTTT
- | TRBJ2-3 | TRBV4-3 | - | CASSQGSAGIQDTQYF | TGCGCCAGCAGCCAAGGTTCGGCCGGGATTCAGGATACGCAGTATTTT
- | TRBJ2-7 | TRBV5-6 | few | CASRSSYEQYF | TGTGCCAGCAGGAGCTCCTACGAGCAGTACTTC
- | TRBJ2-1 | TRBV7-9 | few | CASTRGNEQFF | TGTGCCAGCACTAGGGGCAATGAGCAGTTCTTC
TRBD2 | TRBJ2-1 | TRBV4-3 | many | CASSQGLAGVRGAGEQFF | TGCGCCAGCAGCCAGGGACTAGCGGGAGTAAGAGGTGCGGGTGAGCAGTTCTTC
- | TRBJ1-1 | TRBV21-1 | many | CASSKGVYGRHTEAFF | TGTGCCAGCAGCAAGGGGGTTTATGGACGACACACTGAAGCTTTCTTT
- | TRBJ2-7 | TRBV11-2 | many | CASSRAYEQYF | TGTGCCAGCAGCCGGGCCTACGAGCAGTACTTC
- | TRBJ2-3 | TRBV20-1 | once | CSASNGGADTQYF | TGCAGTGCTAGCAATGGAGGGGCAGATACGCAGTATTTT
TRBD2 | TRBJ2-1 | TRBV14 | - | CASSHWGGSYNEQFF | TGTGCCAGCAGCCACTGGGGGGGCTCCTACAATGAGCAGTTCTTC
- | TRBJ1-1 | TRBV6-5 | many | CASSYFQGGGTEAFF | TGTGCCAGCAGTTACTTCCAAGGGGGGGGAACTGAAGCTTTCTTT
- | TRBJ2-5 | TRBV5-1 | few | CASSLGVLETQYF | TGCGCCAGCAGCTTGGGGGTGTTGGAGACCCAGTACTTC
- | TRBJ1-2 | TRBV6-6 | - | CASSYGIGTGTF | TGTGCCAGCAGTTATGGGATCGGGACGGGCACCTTC
- | TRBJ2-3 | TRBV7-8 | few | CASSLARVDTQYF | TGTGCCAGCAGCTTAGCACGGGTAGATACGCAGTATTTT
- | TRBJ2-7 | TRBV5-5 | few | CASSLEGHYEQYF | TGTGCCAGCAGCTTGGAGGGGCACTACGAGCAGTACTTC
- | TRBJ2-7 | TRBV19 | - | CASSISAASKGQYF | TGTGCCAGTAGTATATCGGCGGCGAGCAAAGGGCAGTACTTC
TRBD2 | TRBJ2-3 | TRBV10-2 | - | CASKGSGRGLTDTQYF | TGCGCCAGCAAAGGTAGCGGGAGAGGATTGACAGATACGCAGTATTTT
TRBD1 | TRBJ1-1 | TRBV29-1 | many | CSGETGDTEAFF | TGCAGCGGTGAGACAGGGGACACTGAAGCTTTCTTT
TRBD1 | TRBJ2-7 | TRBV4-2 | few | CASSQEGQDNPYEQYF | TGTGCCAGCAGCCAAGAAGGACAGGACAATCCCTACGAGCAGTACTTC
- | TRBJ2-1 | TRBV20-1 | - | CSARQSWGEQFF | TGCAGTGCTAGACAATCCTGGGGTGAGCAGTTCTTC